This T cell receptor beta chain was retrieved from a study of T-cell reconstitution after alpha-beta-depleted transplantation in children. Overall study results and limits: Counts and diversity of T cells one year after transplant came mostly from newly produced T cells. Surviving thymic progenitors and recipient T cells were the source of high TCRbeta diversity at day 60 in some patients. By about two months after transplant, alpha-beta T cells reportedly arose from several hundred graft clones that had expanded.

This clonotype showed up just once. Its antigen is still unknown. Unique molecular identifiers tagged the TCRbeta library. MiXCR, run by TCRdb on the PCR reads, gives a single entry per CDR3 protein. The sample yields about 440,000 distinct CDR3 sequences, approximately 42% seen once. Losses at the gene ends were 2 bases for V and 0 bases for J; bases not matched to a gene: 3. Per germline, CDR1 SQVTM and CDR2 ANQGSEA. The CDR3 runs to 14 residues. The receptor comes from a girl aged 2-10 years with aplastic anemia, due to receive a stem cell transplant. The chain combines TRBV29-1 with TRBJ2-5, with 7 positions matching TRBD2. The material was PBMCs, obtained before TCRalphabeta/CD19-depleted stem cell transplant. CDR3 bases: TGCAGCGTTGAACTAGCGGTGCACCAAGAGACCCAGTACTTC. Translating it yields CSVELAVHQETQYF. The whole variable domain, remainder taken from reference TRBV29-1 and TRBJ2-5, is SAVISQKPSRDICQRGTSLTIQCQVDSQVTMMFWYRQQPGQSLTLIATANQGSEATYESGFVIDKFPISRPNLTFSTLTVSNMSPEDSSIYLCSVELAVHQETQYFGPGTRLLVL.